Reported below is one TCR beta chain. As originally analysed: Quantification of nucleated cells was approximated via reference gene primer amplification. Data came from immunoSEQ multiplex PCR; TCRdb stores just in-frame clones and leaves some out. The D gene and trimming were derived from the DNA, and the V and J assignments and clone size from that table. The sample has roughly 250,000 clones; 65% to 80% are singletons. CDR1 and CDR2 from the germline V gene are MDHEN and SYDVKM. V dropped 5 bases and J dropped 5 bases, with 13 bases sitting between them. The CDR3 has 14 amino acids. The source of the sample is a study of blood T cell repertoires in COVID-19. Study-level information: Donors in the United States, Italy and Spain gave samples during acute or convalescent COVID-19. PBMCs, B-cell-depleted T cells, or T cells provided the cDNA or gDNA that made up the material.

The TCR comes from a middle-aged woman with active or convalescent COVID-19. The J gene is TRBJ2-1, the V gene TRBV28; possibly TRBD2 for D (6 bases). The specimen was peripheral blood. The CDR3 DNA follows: TGTGCCAGCAGTCCTCAGGGACTCAACAATGAGCAGTTCTTC. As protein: CASSPQGLNNEQFF.